This T cell receptor beta chain was sequenced in a study of blood T cell repertoires in COVID-19 (TCRdb year 2020). For the study in its entirety: Samples covering the acute and convalescent phases of COVID-19 were provided by collaborators in the United States, Italy and Spain. The material from the prospective study consisted of cDNA or gDNA derived from T cells, B-cell-depleted T cells, or PBMCs. The dataset comprised deeply sampled blood TCRbeta repertoires from subjects exposed to, actively infected with, or recovered from COVID-19. A freely available public database, intended as a resource for researchers studying the immune response to SARS-CoV-2, is where the repertoires were released. Samples were obtained from the ongoing ImmuneRACE study (first 160 participants) and from about 1,300 subjects provided by 6 global collaborators. A de-identified subject ID, COVID-19 status, age in years and sex were almost always included in the sample metadata. Where available, HLA class I and class II types were taken from metadata supplied by the sample provider and were not determined by assay-based typing.

Collaborating institutions collected whole blood in K2EDTA tubes following their own protocols. For TCRbeta analysis, collaborators shipped samples in one of three forms: frozen whole blood, isolated PBMCs, or DNA extracted from either of those sample types. TCRbeta CDR3 regions were amplified from genomic DNA by means of the immunoSEQ Assay, a bias-controlled multiplex PCR. In the original analysis: The number of nucleated cells in each sample was estimated by amplification of reference gene primers within the assay. Sequence reads were collapsed and filtered to measure the absolute abundance of every unique TCRbeta CDR3 rearrangement. Productive Simpson clonality was computed per sample as the square root of Simpson's diversity index over productive rearrangements. In its TCRdb copy, this immuneACCESS table keeps in-frame sequences only and misses some clones. Where compared with another copy, unresolved V genes explain less than half of these, and the others have no known cause. D and trimming come from the DNA, and the V and J calls and clone size come from that table. The table for this sample lists some 98,000 clones; approximately 82% of them were counted only once. The top ten clones comprise about 9.4% of the sample.

Results and caveats for the whole study, not just this receptor: The amount of clinical and demographic metadata varied by source and participant and was provided uncurated.

Of note for this clone: Its antigen specificity is not known. Within one base of it there is no much larger clone, and no base qualities were kept.

The CDR3, cysteine through phenylalanine, is 14 amino acids long. Only CDR3 DNA remains: 42 bases, in frame from the first base. Trimming removed 5 bases from V and 4 bases from J, leaving 12 bases between the germline ends. CDR1 and CDR2 were assigned from the germline V gene as SGHTA and FQGNSA. The sequence is built from TRBV7-2 and TRBJ1-3, with the D gene call left open. The clonotype comes from a man aged 65-85 years with acute or convalescent COVID-19. Sequencing was performed on peripheral blood. The DNA reads as follows: TGTGCCAGCAGCCCTACAGAGCTCGGAAACACCATATATTTT. It specifies CASSPTELGNTIYF.